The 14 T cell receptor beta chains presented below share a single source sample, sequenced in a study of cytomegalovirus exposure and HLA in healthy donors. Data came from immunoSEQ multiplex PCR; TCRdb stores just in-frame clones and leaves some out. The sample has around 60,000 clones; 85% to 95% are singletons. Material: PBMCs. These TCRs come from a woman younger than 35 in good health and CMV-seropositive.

In nucleotides, the CDR3 is TGTGCCAGCAGCCAAGATCGGTGGAGGGGGCGCAGGCAGCCCCAGCATTTT. Its protein is CASSQDRWRGRRQPQHF. V gene TRBV4-2 combines with J gene TRBJ1-5, with 7 bases matching TRBD1. The CDR3 extends over 17 amino acids. V shed 0 bases, J shed 7 bases, and the junction held 12 bases outside the gene matches. Looked up from germline, CDR1 is LGHNA and CDR2 is YNFKEQ.

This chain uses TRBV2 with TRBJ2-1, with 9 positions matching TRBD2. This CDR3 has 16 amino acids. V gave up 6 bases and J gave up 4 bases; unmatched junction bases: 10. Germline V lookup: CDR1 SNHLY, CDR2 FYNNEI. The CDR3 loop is CASSATGLALYNEQFF. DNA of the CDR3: TGTGCCAGCAGCGCGACCGGACTAGCGCTGTACAATGAGCAGTTCTTC.

CDR3 in DNA: TGTGCCAGCAGCTTAGGGGGACTCAAAACTGAAGCTTTCTTT. Translation: CASSLGGLKTEAFF. The rearrangement uses TRBV7-6 and TRBJ1-1, with D perhaps matching TRBD1 (5 bases). The CDR3 loop spans 14 amino acids. Trimming cost V 1 base and J 5 bases, with 11 bases left between them. Germline V gene data show CDR1 as SGHVS and CDR2 as FNYEAQ.

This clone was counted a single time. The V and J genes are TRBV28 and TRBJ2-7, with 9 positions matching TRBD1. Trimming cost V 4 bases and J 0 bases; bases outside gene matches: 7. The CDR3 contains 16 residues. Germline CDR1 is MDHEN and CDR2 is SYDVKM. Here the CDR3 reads CASSSPGDRDSYEQYF. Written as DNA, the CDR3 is TGTGCCAGCAGTTCGCCCGGGGACAGGGACTCCTACGAGCAGTACTTC.

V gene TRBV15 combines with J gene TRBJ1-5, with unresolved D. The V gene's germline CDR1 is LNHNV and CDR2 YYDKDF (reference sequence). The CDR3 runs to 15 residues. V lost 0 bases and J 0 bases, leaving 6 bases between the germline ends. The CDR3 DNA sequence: TGTGCCACCAGCAGAGACCCTTATAGCAATCAGCCCCAGCATTTT. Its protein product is CATSRDPYSNQPQHF.

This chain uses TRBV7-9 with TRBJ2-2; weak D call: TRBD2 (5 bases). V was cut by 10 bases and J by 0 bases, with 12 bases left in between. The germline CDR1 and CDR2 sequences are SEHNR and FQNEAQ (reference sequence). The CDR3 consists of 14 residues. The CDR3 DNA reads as TGTGCCACCGAGGGCAGTCCGAACACCGGGGAGCTGTTTTTT. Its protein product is CATEGSPNTGELFF.

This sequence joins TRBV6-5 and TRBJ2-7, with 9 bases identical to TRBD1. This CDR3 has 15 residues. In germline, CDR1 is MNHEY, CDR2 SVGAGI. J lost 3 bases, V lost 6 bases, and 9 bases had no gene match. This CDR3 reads CASRQPGQGDYEQYF. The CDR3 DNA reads TGTGCCAGCAGACAGCCGGGACAGGGTGACTACGAGCAGTACTTC.

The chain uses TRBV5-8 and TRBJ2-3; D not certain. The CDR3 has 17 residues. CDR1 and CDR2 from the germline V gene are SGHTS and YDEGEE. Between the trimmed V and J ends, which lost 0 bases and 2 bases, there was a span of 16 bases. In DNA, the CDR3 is TGTGCCAGCAGCTTGGGGGCAGCACCCCTGGACACAGATACGCAGTATTTT. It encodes CASSLGAAPLDTDTQYF.

CDR3 sequence (DNA): TGCGCCAGCAGATCCGGGACAGGGGTTAACAACGAGGACGAGCAGTACTTC. Translated, it gives CASRSGTGVNNEDEQYF. V is TRBV10-2 and J is TRBJ2-7; TRBD1 agrees at 10 bases. Germline-derived CDR1 and CDR2 are WSHSY and SAAADI. This CDR3 has 17 residues. V lost 6 bases to trimming and J lost 5 bases; unmatched junction nucleotides: 16.

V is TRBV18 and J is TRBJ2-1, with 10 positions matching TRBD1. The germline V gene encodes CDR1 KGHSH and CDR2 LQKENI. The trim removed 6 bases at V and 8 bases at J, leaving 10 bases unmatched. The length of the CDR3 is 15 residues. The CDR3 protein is CASSLGTGVVYEQFF. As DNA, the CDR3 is TGTGCCAGCTCTCTCGGGACAGGGGTGGTCTATGAGCAGTTCTTC.

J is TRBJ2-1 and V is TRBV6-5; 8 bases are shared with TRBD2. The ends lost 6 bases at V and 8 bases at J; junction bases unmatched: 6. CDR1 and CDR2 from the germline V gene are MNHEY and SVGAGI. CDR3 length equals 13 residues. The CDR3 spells CASSLGLAYEQFF. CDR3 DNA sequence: TGTGCCAGCAGCTTAGGACTAGCCTATGAGCAGTTCTTC.

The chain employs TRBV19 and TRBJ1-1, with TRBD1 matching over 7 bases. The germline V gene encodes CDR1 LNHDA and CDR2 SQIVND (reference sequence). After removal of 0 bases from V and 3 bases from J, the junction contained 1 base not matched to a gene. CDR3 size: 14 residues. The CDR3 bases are TGTGCCAGTAGTATAGATACAGGGGACACTGAAGCTTTCTTT. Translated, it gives CASSIDTGDTEAFF.

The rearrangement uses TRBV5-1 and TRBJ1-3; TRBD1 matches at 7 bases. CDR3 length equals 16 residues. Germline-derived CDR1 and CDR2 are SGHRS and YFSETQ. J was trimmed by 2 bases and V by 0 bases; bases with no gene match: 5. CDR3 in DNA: TGCGCCAGCAGCTTGGCTCGACAGGGAGCTGGAAACACCATATATTTT. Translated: CASSLARQGAGNTIYF.

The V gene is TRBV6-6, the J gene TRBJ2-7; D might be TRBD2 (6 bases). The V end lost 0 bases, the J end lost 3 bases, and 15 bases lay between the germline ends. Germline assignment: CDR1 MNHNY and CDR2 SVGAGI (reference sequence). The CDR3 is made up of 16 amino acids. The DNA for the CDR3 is TGTGCCAGCAGTTACTCGATAACCGGGAGCGGCTACGAGCAGTACTTC. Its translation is CASSYSITGSGYEQYF.